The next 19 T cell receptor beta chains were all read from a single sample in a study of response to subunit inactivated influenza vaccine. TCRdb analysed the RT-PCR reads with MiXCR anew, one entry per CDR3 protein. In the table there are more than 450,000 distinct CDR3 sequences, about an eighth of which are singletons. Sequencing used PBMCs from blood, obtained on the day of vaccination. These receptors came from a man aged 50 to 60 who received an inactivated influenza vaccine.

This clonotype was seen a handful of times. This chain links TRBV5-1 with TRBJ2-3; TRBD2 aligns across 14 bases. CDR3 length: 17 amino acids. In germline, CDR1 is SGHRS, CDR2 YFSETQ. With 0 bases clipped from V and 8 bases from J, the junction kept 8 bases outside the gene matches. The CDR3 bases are TGCGCCAGCAGCTTGGAGACTAGCGGGGGGGCCGGAGCTACGCAGTATTTT. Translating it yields CASSLETSGGAGATQYF.

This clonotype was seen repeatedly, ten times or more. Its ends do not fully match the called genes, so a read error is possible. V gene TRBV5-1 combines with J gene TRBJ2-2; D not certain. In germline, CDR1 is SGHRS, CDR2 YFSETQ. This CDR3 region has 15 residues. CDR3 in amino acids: CASSLGQVNTGELFF. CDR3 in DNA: TGTGCCAGCAGTTTGGGTCAGGTGAACACCGGGGAGCTGTTTTTT.

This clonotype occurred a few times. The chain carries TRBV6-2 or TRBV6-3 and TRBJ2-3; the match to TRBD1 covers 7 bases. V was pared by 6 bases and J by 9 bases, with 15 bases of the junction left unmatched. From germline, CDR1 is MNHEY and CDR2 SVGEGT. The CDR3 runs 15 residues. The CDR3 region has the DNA TGTGCCAGCAGCTTCAAAGGGACAGCAATGTCCACGCAGTATTTT. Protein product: CASSFKGTAMSTQYF.

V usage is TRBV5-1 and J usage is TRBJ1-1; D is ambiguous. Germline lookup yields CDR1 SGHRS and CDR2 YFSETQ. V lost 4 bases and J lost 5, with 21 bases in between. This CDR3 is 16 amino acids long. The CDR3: CASSPIASALETEAFF. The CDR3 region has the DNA TGCGCCAGCAGCCCGATTGCCTCAGCTTTAGAGACTGAAGCTTTCTTT.

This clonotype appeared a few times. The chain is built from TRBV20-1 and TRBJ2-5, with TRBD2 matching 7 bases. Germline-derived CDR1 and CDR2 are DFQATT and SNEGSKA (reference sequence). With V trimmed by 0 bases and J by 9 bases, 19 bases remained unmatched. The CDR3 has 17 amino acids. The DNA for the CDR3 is TGCAGTGCTAGAGATATTTACGGGGACTATGTCGGGAGTCCCCAGTACTTC. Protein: CSARDIYGDYVGSPQYF.

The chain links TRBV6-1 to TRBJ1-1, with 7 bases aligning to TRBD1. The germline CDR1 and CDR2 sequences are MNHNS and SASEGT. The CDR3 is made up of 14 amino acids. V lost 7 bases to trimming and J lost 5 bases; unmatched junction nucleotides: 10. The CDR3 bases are TGTGCCAGCACAGTCCAAGGGGGCAGGACTGAAGCTTTCTTT. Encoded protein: CASTVQGGRTEAFF.

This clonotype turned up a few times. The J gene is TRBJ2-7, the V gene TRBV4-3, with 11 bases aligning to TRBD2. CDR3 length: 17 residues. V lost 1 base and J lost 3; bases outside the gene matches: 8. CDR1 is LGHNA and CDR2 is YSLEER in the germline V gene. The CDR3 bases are TGCGCCAGCAGCCAAGTATGGGAGCTAGCGGGAGGCTACGAGCAGTACTTC. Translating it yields CASSQVWELAGGYEQYF.

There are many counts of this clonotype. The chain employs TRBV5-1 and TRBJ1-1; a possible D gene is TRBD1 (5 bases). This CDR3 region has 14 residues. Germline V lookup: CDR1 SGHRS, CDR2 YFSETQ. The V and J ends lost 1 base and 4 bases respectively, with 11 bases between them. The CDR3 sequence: CASSLHQGATEAFF. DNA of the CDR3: TGCGCCAGCAGCTTGCACCAGGGTGCCACTGAAGCTTTCTTT.

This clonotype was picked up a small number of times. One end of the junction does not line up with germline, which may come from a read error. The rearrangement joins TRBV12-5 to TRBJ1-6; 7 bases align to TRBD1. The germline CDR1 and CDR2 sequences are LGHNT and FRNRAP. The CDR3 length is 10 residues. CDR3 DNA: TGTGCTAGTGGTTTGGCGGGACAGTTCTTT. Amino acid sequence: CASGLAGQFF.

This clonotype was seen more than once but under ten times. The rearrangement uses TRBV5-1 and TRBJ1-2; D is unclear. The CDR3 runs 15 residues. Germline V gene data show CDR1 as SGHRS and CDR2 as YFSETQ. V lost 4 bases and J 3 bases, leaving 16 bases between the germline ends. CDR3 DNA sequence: TGCGCCAGCAGCCGCGAGAACAGAGACTACTATGGCTACACCTTC. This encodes CASSRENRDYYGYTF.

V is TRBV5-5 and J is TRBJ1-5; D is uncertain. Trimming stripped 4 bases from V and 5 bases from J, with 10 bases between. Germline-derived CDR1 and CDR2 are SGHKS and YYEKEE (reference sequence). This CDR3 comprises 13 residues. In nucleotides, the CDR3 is TGTGCCAGCAGCCGGACTCGGGATCAGCCCCAGCATTTT. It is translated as CASSRTRDQPQHF.

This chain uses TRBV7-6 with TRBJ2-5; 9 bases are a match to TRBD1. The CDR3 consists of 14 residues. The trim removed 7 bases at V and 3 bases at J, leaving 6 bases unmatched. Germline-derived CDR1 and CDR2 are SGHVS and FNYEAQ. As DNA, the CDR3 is TGTGCCAGCACTCAGACAGGGGGGGAAGAGACCCAGTACTTC. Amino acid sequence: CASTQTGGEETQYF.

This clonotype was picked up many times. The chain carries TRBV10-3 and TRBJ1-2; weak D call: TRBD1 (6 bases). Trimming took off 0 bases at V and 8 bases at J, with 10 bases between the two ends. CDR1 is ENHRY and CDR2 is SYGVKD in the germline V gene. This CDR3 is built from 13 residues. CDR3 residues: CAISESPGDGYTF. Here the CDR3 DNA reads TGTGCCATCAGTGAGTCACCAGGGGACGGCTACACCTTC.

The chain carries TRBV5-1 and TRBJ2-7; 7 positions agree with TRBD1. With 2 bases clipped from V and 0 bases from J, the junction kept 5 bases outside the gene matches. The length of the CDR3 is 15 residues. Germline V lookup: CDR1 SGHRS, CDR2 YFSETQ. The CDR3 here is CASSFGQDHSYEQYF. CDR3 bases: TGCGCCAGCAGCTTTGGACAGGACCACTCCTACGAGCAGTACTTC.

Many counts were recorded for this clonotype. CDR3 in amino acids: CASSSGTGADGELFF. CDR3 coding DNA: TGTGCCAGCAGTTCCGGGACAGGGGCTGACGGGGAGCTGTTTTTT. This chain connects TRBV6-5 to TRBJ2-2; TRBD1 matches 10 bases. The trim removed 4 bases at V and 7 bases at J, leaving 6 bases unmatched. The CDR3 consists of 15 residues. Germline values: CDR1 MNHEY, CDR2 SVGAGI.

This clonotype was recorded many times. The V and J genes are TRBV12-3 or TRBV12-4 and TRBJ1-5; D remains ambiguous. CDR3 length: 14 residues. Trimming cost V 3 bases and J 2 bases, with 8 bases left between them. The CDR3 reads CASSFSGGNQPQHF. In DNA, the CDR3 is TGTGCCAGCAGTTTCTCGGGAGGCAATCAGCCCCAGCATTTT.

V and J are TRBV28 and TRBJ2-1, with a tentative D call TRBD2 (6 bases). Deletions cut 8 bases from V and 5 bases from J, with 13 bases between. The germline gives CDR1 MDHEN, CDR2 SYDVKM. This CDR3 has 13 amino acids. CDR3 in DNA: TGTGCCAGCGGGACTCGGATGAACAATGAGCAGTTCTTC. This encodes CASGTRMNNEQFF.

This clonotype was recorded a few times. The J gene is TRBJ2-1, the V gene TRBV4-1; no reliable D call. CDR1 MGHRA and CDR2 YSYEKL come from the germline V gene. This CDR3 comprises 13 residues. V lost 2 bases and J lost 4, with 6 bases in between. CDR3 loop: CASSQLVYNEQFF. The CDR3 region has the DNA TGCGCCAGCAGCCAACTAGTGTACAATGAGCAGTTCTTC.

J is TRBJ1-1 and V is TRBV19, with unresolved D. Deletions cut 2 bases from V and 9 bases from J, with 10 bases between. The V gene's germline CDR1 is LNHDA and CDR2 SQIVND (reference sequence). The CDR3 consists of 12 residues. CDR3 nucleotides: TGTGCCAGTAGTATATCACGGGGAAAAGCTTTCTTT. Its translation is CASSISRGKAFF.